This T cell receptor (beta chain) stems from a study of blood T cell repertoires in COVID-19. This clone was picked up one time. TCRdb's table, derived via immunoSEQ multiplex PCR, lists solely in-frame clones and lacks some. The repertoire consists of about 400,000 clones, with roughly 86% occurring once and the leading ten covering around 1.9%. Per germline, CDR1 LGHDT and CDR2 YNNKEL (reference sequence). The trim removed 0 bases at V and 5 bases at J, leaving 9 bases unmatched. The CDR3 has 17 residues. V is TRBV3-1 (or the pseudogene TRBV3-2) and J is TRBJ2-3; 9 bases match TRBD2. This receptor was taken from a woman aged 40 to 55 with acute COVID-19. Specimen: PBMCs or T cells enriched from blood (not recorded which). The CDR3 nucleotides are TGTGCCAGCAGCCAAGAAGGCGGGGGGGCCGTTGGAGATACGCAGTATTTT. This encodes CASSQEGGGAVGDTQYF.